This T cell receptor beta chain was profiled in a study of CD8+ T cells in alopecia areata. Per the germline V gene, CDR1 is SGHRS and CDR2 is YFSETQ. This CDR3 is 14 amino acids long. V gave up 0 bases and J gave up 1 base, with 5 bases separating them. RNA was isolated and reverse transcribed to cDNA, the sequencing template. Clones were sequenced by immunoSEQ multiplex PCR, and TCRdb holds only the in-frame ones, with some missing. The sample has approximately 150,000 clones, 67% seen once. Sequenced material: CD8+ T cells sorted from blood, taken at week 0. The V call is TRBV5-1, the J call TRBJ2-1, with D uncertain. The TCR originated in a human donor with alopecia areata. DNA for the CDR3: TGCGCCAGCAGCTTGGCCAGTTCCTACAATGAGCAGTTCTTC. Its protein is CASSLASSYNEQFF.